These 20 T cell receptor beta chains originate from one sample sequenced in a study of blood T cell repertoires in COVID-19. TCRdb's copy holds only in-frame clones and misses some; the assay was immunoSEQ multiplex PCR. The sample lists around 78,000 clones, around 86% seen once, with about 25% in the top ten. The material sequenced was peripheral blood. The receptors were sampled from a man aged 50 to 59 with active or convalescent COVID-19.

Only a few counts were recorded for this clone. CDR3 amino acids: CASSESFGRGGAFF. In DNA, the CDR3 is TGTGCCAGCAGTGAATCGTTTGGGAGAGGTGGGGCTTTCTTT. The chain links TRBV6-4 to TRBJ1-1; no reliable D call. CDR3 length equals 14 residues. Germline V gene sequence: CDR1 MRHNA, CDR2 SNTAGT. V was shortened by 3 bases and J by 11 bases, with 19 bases between the two germline ends.

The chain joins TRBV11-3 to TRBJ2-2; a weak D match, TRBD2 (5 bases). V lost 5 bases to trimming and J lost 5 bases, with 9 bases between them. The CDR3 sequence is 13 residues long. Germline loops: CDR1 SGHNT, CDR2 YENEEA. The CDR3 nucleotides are TGTGCCAGCAGCCCGTCGGGGACCGGGGAGCTGTTTTTT. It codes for CASSPSGTGELFF.

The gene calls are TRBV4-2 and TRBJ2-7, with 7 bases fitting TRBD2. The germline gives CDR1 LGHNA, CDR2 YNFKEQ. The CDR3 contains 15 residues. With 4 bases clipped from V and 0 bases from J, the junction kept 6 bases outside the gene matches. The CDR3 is CASSLSPGGSYEQYF. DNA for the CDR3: TGTGCCAGCAGCCTCTCGCCGGGAGGCTCCTACGAGCAGTACTTC.

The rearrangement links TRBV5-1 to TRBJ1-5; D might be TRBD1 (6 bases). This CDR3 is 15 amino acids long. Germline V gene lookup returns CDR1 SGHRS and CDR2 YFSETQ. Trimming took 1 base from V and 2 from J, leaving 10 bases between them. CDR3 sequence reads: CASSLTDSGNQPQHF. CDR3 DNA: TGCGCCAGCAGCTTGACGGACAGCGGCAATCAGCCCCAGCATTTT.

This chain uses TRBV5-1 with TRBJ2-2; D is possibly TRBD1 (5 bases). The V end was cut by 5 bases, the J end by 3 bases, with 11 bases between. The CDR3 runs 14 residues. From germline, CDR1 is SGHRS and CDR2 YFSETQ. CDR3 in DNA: TGCGCCAGCAGGTCAGGGCGTGACACCGGGGAGCTGTTTTTT. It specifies CASRSGRDTGELFF.

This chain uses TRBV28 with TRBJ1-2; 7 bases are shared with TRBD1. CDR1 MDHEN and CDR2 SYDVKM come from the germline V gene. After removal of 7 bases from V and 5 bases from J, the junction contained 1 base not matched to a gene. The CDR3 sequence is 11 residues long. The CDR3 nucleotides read TGTGCCAGCAACAGGGGATATGGCTACACCTTC. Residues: CASNRGYGYTF.

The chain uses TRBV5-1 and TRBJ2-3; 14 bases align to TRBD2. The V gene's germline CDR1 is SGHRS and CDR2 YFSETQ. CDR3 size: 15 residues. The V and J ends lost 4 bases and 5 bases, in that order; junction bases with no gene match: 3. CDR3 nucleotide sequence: TGCGCCAGCAGCCGGACTAGCGGGGGGATAGATACGCAGTATTTT. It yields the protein CASSRTSGGIDTQYF.

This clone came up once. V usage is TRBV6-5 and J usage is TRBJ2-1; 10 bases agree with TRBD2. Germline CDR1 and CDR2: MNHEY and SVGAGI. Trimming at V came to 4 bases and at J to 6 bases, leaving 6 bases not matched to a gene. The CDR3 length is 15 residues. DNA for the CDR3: TGTGCCAGCAGTTCCCCTAGCGGGAGCCGCAATGAGCAGTTCTTC. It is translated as CASSSPSGSRNEQFF.

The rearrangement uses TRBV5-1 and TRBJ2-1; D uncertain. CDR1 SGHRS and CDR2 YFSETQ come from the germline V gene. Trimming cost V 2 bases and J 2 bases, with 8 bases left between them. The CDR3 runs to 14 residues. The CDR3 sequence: CASSFRDTYNEQFF. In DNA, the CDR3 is TGCGCCAGCAGCTTTCGAGACACCTACAATGAGCAGTTCTTC.

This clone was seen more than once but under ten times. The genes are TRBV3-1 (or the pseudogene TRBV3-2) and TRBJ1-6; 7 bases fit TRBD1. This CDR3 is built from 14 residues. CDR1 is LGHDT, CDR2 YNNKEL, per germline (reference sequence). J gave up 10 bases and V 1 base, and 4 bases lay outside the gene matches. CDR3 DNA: TGTGCCAGCAGCCAAGGCAGGGGGGAGTCACCCCTCCACTTT. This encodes CASSQGRGESPLHF.

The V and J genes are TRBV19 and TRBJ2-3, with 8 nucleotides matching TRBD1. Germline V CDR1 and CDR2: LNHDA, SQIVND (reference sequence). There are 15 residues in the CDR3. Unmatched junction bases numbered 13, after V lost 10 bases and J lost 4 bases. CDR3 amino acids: CATHPGTGASDTQYF. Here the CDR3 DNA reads TGTGCCACTCACCCCGGGACAGGAGCGTCAGATACGCAGTATTTT.

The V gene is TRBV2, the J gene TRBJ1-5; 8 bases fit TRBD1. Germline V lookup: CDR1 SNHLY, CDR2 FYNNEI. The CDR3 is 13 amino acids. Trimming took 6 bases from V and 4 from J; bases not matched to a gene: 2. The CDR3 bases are TGTGCCAGCAGGGGACAGGAAAATCAGCCCCAGCATTTT. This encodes CASRGQENQPQHF.

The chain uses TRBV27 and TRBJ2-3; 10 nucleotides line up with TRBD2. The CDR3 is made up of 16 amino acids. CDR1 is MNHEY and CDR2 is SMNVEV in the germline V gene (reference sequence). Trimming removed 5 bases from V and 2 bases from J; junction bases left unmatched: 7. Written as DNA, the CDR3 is TGTGCCAGCAGTATGACTAGCGGGCTCGCCACAGATACGCAGTATTTT. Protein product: CASSMTSGLATDTQYF.

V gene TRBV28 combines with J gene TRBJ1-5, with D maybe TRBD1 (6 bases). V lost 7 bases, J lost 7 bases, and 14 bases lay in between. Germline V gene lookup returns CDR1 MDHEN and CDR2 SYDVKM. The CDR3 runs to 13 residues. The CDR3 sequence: CASNERGGQPQHF. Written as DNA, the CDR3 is TGTGCCAGCAACGAGCGCGGGGGCCAGCCCCAGCATTTT.

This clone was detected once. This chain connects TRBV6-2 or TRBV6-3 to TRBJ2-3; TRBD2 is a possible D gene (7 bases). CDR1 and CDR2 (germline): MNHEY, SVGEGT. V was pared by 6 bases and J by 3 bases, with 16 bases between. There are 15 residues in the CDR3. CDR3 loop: CASSSGSGTTDTQYF. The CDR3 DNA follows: TGTGCCAGCAGCTCCGGGAGCGGGACAACAGATACGCAGTATTTT.

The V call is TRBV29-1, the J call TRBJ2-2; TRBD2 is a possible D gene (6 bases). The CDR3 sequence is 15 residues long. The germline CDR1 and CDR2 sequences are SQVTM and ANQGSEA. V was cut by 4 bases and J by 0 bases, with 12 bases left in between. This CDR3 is CSVGDGGANTGELFF. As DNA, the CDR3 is TGCAGCGTTGGAGACGGCGGGGCGAACACCGGGGAGCTGTTTTTT.

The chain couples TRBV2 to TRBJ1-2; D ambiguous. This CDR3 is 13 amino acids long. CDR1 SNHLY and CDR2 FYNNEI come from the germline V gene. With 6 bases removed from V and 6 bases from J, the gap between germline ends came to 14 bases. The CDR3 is CASRRGWTDGYTF. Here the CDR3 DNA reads TGTGCCAGCAGACGGGGATGGACCGATGGCTACACCTTC.

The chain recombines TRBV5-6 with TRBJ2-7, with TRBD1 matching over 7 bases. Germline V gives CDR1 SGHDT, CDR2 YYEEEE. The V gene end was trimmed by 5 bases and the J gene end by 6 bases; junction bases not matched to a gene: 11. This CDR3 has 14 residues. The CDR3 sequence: CASRFDRTGFEQYF. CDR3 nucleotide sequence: TGTGCCAGCAGATTCGACCGGACAGGTTTCGAGCAGTACTTC.

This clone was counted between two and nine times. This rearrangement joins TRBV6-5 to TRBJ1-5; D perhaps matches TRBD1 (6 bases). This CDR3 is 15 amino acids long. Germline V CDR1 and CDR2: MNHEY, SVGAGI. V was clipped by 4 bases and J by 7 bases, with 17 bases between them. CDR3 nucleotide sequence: TGTGCCAGCAGTTTAGGGGGGGCGGCTAGACAGCCCCAGCATTTT. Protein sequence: CASSLGGAARQPQHF.

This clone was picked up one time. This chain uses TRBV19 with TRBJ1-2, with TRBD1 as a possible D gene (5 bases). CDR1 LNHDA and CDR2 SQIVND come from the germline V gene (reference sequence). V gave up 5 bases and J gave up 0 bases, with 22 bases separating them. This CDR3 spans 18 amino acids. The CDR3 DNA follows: TGTGCCAGTAGTTCAGGGCCCGGTCCGGTTTATGCTAACTATGGCTACACCTTC. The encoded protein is CASSSGPGPVYANYGYTF.